This T cell receptor (beta chain) came from a study of cytomegalovirus exposure and HLA in healthy donors. Study background: Findings of an earlier analysis included around 120 million unique TCR beta sequences from some 190 million T cells. The study, taken as a whole, reports: In a later analysis, HLA-associated beta chains showed higher expansion and lower generation probabilities than comparable chains. Immune exposure was documented only through CMV serostatus.

Turning to this clone: Its cognate antigen is unknown.

The PCR employed 60 Vbeta primers together with 13 Jbeta primers. The assay was immunoSEQ multiplex PCR, and TCRdb's table has in-frame clones only and misses some. In the table there are around 130,000 clones, 80% to 85% of which are singletons. This TCR was recovered from a boy between 10 and 17 years old in good health and CMV-seronegative. The specimen sequenced was PBMCs.

CDR3 DNA: TGTGCCATCAGATCTAGCGGGAGGGCCATTAATGAGCAGTTCTTC. The encoded protein is CAIRSSGRAINEQFF. This chain joins TRBV10-3 and TRBJ2-1; 12 bases map to TRBD2. The CDR3 spans 15 residues. The ends lost 6 bases at V and 7 bases at J; junction bases unmatched: 7. The germline V gene has CDR1 ENHRY and CDR2 SYGVKD.